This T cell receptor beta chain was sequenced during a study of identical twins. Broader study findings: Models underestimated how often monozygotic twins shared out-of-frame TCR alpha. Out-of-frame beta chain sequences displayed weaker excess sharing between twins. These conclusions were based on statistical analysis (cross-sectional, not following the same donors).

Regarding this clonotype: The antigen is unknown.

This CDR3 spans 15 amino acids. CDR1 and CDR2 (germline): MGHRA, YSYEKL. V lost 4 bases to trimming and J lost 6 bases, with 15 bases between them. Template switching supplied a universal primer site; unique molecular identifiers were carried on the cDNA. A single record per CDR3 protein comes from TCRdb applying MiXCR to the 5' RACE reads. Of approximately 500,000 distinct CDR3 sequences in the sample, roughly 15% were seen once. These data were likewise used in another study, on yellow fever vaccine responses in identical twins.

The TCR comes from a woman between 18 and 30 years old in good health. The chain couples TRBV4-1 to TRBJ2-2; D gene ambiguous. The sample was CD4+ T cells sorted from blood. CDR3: CASSRDPLTAGELFF. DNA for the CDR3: TGCGCCAGCAGCCGTGATCCACTTACCGCCGGGGAGCTGTTTTTT.